A selection of T cell receptor beta chains follows, all from one sample in a study of tumor-infiltrating lymphocytes in primary liver carcinoma. A single record per CDR3 protein comes from TCRdb applying MiXCR to the multiplex PCR reads. Here the sample spans about 92,000 distinct CDR3 sequences, less than 75% being singletons. Sequences were obtained from tumor-adjacent normal liver tissue. The receptors were sampled from a man in his forties with primary liver carcinoma and hepatitis B virus infection. Each CDR3 is given with its conserved first and last residue. A D gene is named only where the DNA matches it firmly. Size tells how often a clone was seen (once, few, many) or the class of an expanded clone, and some rows leave it out.

TRBJ1-5,TRBV20-1,-,-,CSARDEGGLGPQHF,TGCAGTGCTAGAGATGAGGGGGGTCTTGGGCCCCAGCATTTT
TRBJ2-7,TRBV2,TRBD1,few,CASSWDSGDYEQYF,TGTGCCAGCAGCTGGGACAGCGGAGACTACGAGCAGTACTTC
TRBJ2-1,TRBV4-2,TRBD2,many,CASSQEGAGLFYNEQFF,TGTGCCAGCAGCCAAGAAGGAGCGGGACTATTCTACAATGAGCAGTTCTTC
TRBJ2-2,TRBV30,-,-,CACLGLSSTGELFF,TGTGCCTGTCTGGGGCTCAGCAGCACCGGGGAGCTGTTTTTT
TRBJ2-5,TRBV5-4,-,-,CACSVDEITGETQYF,-
TRBJ2-7,TRBV29-1,TRBD2,-,CSARTGLAGGDQYF,TGCAGCGCACGGACGGGGCTAGCGGGCGGGGACCAATACTTC
TRBJ2-2,TRBV28,TRBD2,-,CANSLFHPWTSGGNTGELFF,TGTGCCAATAGTCTATTCCATCCCTGGACTAGCGGAGGAAACACCGGGGAGCTGTTTTTT
TRBJ2-7,TRBV5-1,TRBD2,-,CASSLRGLGYEQYF,TGCGCCAGCAGCTTGAGAGGACTAGGATACGAGCAGTACTTC
TRBJ2-3,TRBV12-3/TRBV12-4,-,-,CASTLFTADTQYF,TGTGCCAGCACTTTATTCACGGCAGATACTCAGTATTTT
TRBJ2-3,TRBV7-9,-,-,CASEGSTDAQYF,TGTGCCAGTGAGGGGAGCACAGATGCGCAGTATTTT
TRBJ2-5,TRBV29-1,TRBD2,-,CSAFSGNKETQYF,TGCAGTGCTTTTAGCGGGAACAAAGAGACCCAGTACTTC
TRBJ2-5,TRBV11-1,-,-,CASNPPPEVRKDSQETQYF,TGTGCCAGCAATCCGCCCCCGGAGGTCAGGAAGGACTCCCAAGAGACCCAGTACTTC
TRBJ1-2,TRBV6-1,-,-,CASSEGPNVRGANYGYTF,TGTGCCAGCAGTGAAGGGCCGAATGTAAGGGGCGCTAACTATGGCTACACCTTC
TRBJ2-1,TRBV11-1,TRBD2,-,CASILGLAGEVDNGQFF,TGTGCCAGTATCCTGGGACTAGCGGGAGAAGTTGACAATGGGCAGTTCTTC
TRBJ2-5,TRBV28,-,-,CASSPSYYQKTQYF,TGTGCCAGCAGCCCCTCATATTACCAAAAGACCCAGTACTTC
TRBJ1-2,TRBV12-3/TRBV12-4,-,many,CASSFNNYGYTF,TGTGCCAGCAGTTTCAACAACTATGGCTACACCTTC
TRBJ1-5,TRBV5-5,-,many,CASSPGVRSYSNQPQHF,TGTGCCAGCAGCCCCGGAGTTAGAAGTTATAGCAATCAGCCCCAGCATTTT
TRBJ2-3,TRBV20-1,TRBD2,-,CSAQTSGRADTQYF,TGCAGTGCGCAAACTAGCGGGAGGGCAGATACGCAGTATTTT
TRBJ2-7,TRBV12-3/TRBV12-4,-,-,CASSASGSGGPGHYERYF,TGTGCCAGCAGTGCCTCAGGATCCGGGGGCCCAGGGCATTACGAGCGGTACTTC
TRBJ2-1,TRBV11-2,-,-,CAISSMLGSNELFF,TGTGCCATCAGCTCGATGCTAGGAAGCAATGAGCTGTTCTTC
TRBJ2-1,TRBV4-2,TRBD2,-,CASSVTGTSGYNEHFF,TGTGCCAGCAGCGTAACCGGGACTAGCGGGTATAATGAGCATTTCTTC
TRBJ2-3,TRBV11-2,-,-,CASSSGTLEIGDMQYF,TGTGCCAGCAGCTCGGGAACTTTGGAGATTGGAGATATGCAGTATTTT
TRBJ1-5,TRBV12-3/TRBV12-4,-,-,CASSLGAGYKTTGGNQPQHF,TGTGCCAGCAGTTTAGGAGCAGGATACAAAACAACGGGGGGCAATCAGCCCCAGCATTTT
TRBJ2-3,TRBV11-2,TRBD2,once,CASSLVPTSTDTRYF,TGTGCCAGCAGCTTAGTCCCGACTAGCACAGATACGCGGTATTTT
TRBJ2-4,TRBV29-1,-,-,CRAVREGPGNIQYF,TGCAGAGCTGTCAGGGAAGGGCCTGGAAACATTCAGTACTTC
TRBJ2-3,TRBV28,TRBD1,few,CASTQGVGTFTDTQYF,TGTGCCAGCACGCAGGGGGTAGGGACCTTCACGGATACGCAGTATTTT